Detailed here is one T cell receptor (beta chain). One base away lies a much larger clone, so this may be a sequencing read error. The sample comes from a study of T-cell reconstitution after alpha-beta-depleted transplantation in children. V trimming: 3 bases; J trimming: 2 bases; junction bases outside the gene matches: 4. Per the germline V gene, CDR1 is MRHNA and CDR2 is SNTAGT. The CDR3 consists of 14 residues. Library preparation (for TCRbeta) was performed with unique molecular identifiers. TCRdb passed the PCR reads through MiXCR, listing each CDR3 protein once. The sample has 200,000 to 250,000 distinct CDR3 sequences, 6.5% to 10% seen once.

The starting material was PBMCs, mostly from graft donor cells, obtained 180 days after TCRalphabeta/CD19-depleted stem cell transplant. The V call is TRBV6-4, the J call TRBJ2-7; 7 bases fit TRBD2. This TCR came from a male patient between 10 and 17 years old who had a stem cell transplant for acute lymphoblastic leukemia, so the T cells may come from the graft donor. In DNA, the CDR3 is TGTGCCAGCAGTGAAGCGGGATGGGCCTACGAGCAGTACTTC. Translation: CASSEAGWAYEQYF.